The next 10 T cell receptor beta chains were all read from a single sample in a study of Graves' ophthalmopathy and Graves' hyperthyroidism. Amplification of TCR beta CDR3 regions used RNA transcripts. After a first-round RT-PCR with HTBI primers, a second-round multiplex PCR was run. One entry per CDR3 protein results from TCRdb running MiXCR on the multiplex PCR reads. The data contain about 380,000 distinct CDR3 sequences, 15% to 19% of them singletons. The material sequenced was peripheral blood. The receptors come from a woman under 30 with stable Graves' hyperthyroidism.

The sample holds many counts of this clonotype. DNA for the CDR3: TGTGCCAGTAGTGCCGCCAACCGGGCTACCGAAACTCGCTATGGCTACACCTTC. Protein: CASSAANRATETRYGYTF. The V and J genes are TRBV19 and TRBJ1-2; D is uncertain. Trimming took 5 bases from V and 4 from J, leaving 26 bases between them. The CDR3 extends over 18 amino acids. Germline V gene sequence: CDR1 LNHDA, CDR2 SQIVND (reference sequence). Variable domain in full (rest from reference TRBV19 and TRBJ1-2): DGGITQSPKYLFRKEGQNVTLSCEQNLNHDAMYWYRQDPGQGLRLIYYSQIVNDFQKGDIAEGYSVSREKKESFPLTVTSAQKNPTAFYLCASSAANRATETRYGYTFGSGTRLTVV.

There are many counts of this clonotype. The chain links TRBV6-4 to TRBJ1-1; TRBD1 agrees at 10 bases. This CDR3 is built from 18 residues. Trimming at V came to 2 bases and at J to 0 bases, leaving 9 bases not matched to a gene. Germline V gene sequence: CDR1 MRHNA, CDR2 SNTAGT. The CDR3 loop reads CASSDRPGTGAVNTEAFF. For the CDR3, the DNA is TGTGCCAGCAGTGACCGACCCGGGACAGGGGCGGTGAACACTGAAGCTTTCTTT.

The rearrangement uses TRBV6-5 and TRBJ1-1; D gene unclear. This CDR3 has 11 residues. Per the germline V gene, CDR1 is MNHEY and CDR2 is SVGAGI. The germline V and J ends were trimmed by 2 bases and 10 bases, with 8 bases remaining between them. CDR3 coding DNA: TGTGCCAGCAGTTACGTGGCGGGAGCTTTCTTT. It yields the protein CASSYVAGAFF.

Only a few counts were recorded for this clonotype. This sequence joins TRBV5-4 and TRBJ2-5; D not resolved. V lost 0 bases and J lost 0, with 12 bases in between. CDR3 length: 16 residues. From germline, CDR1 is SGHNT and CDR2 YYREEE (reference sequence). In DNA, the CDR3 is TGTGCCAGCAGCTTGGCCCGAGAGGCAGACCAAGAGACCCAGTACTTC. It translates to CASSLAREADQETQYF.

At least ten counts were recorded for this clonotype. V is TRBV25-1 and J is TRBJ2-7, with D hard to call. The CDR3 spans 12 residues. The germline gives CDR1 MGHDK, CDR2 SYGVNS. V lost 4 bases, J lost 3 bases, and 7 bases lay in between. The CDR3 region is CASSGDNYEQYF. The CDR3 DNA is TGTGCCAGCAGTGGAGACAACTACGAGCAGTACTTC.

This clonotype was detected many times. The rearrangement uses TRBV12-3 or TRBV12-4 and TRBJ1-2; a possible D gene is TRBD1 (6 bases). The V end lost 3 bases, the J end lost 6 bases, and 11 bases lay between the germline ends. This CDR3 has 13 amino acids. CDR3 sequence (DNA): TGTGCCAGCAGTTTGGCAGGGGCGGATGGCTACACCTTC. As protein: CASSLAGADGYTF.

At least ten counts were recorded for this clonotype. This chain connects TRBV29-1 to TRBJ2-7; D might be TRBD2 (5 bases). The V end was cut by 4 bases, the J end by 7 bases, with 14 bases between. Germline CDR1 and CDR2: SQVTM and ANQGSEA. The CDR3 extends over 12 amino acids. The CDR3: CSVGAAPGEQYF. For the CDR3, the DNA is TGCAGCGTTGGGGCGGCCCCGGGAGAGCAGTACTTC.

This clonotype was picked up many times. This chain uses TRBV4-1 with TRBJ2-7; 7 positions agree with TRBD2. Losses at the gene ends were 5 bases for V and 1 base for J; bases not matched to a gene: 5. Per germline, CDR1 MGHRA and CDR2 YSYEKL. The CDR3 sequence is 14 residues long. The chain's CDR3 is CASSLRLASYEQYF. As DNA, the CDR3 is TGCGCCAGCAGCTTACGACTAGCTTCCTACGAGCAGTACTTC.

The chain combines TRBV5-1 with TRBJ1-2, with 7 bases aligning to TRBD1. The CDR3 runs to 13 residues. The germline V gene has CDR1 SGHRS and CDR2 YFSETQ. The junction had 11 bases not matched to a gene; V was cut back by 7 bases and J by 8 bases. The CDR3 sequence is CASGLSPGQGYTF. DNA of the CDR3: TGCGCCAGCGGATTGTCCCCGGGACAGGGCTACACCTTC. Variable domain in full (rest from reference TRBV5-1 and TRBJ1-2): KAGVTQTPRYLIKTRGQQVTLSCSPISGHRSVSWYQQTPGQGLQFLFEYFSETQRNKGNFPGRFSGRQFSNSRSEMNVSTLELGDSALYLCASGLSPGQGYTFGSGTRLTVV.

Ten or more counts support this clonotype. The chain employs TRBV6-5 and TRBJ1-5, with a tentative D call TRBD1 (5 bases). This CDR3 spans 16 amino acids. Trimming pared 4 bases from V and 3 bases from J, leaving 16 bases between. Germline V gene lookup returns CDR1 MNHEY and CDR2 SVGAGI. The CDR3: CASSSLSGFDNQPQHF. The CDR3 coding sequence is TGTGCCAGCAGTTCCCTCTCAGGGTTTGACAATCAGCCCCAGCATTTT.